This is a list of T cell receptor beta chains from one sample in a study of blood T cell repertoires in COVID-19. Profiling relied on immunoSEQ multiplex PCR, and the TCRdb table lists in-frame clones only, not all of them. The sample contains about 150,000 clones, 87% of which appear only once. Sample: PBMCs or T cells enriched from blood (not recorded which). These receptors originate from a woman in her thirties or forties who had been exposed to COVID-19. Each CDR3 is given with its conserved first and last residue. D genes are given only for firm matches. Only part of the rows carry a size: once, few, many, or a class if the clone is expanded.

size,J,D,V,DNA,CDR3
-,TRBJ2-1,TRBD1,TRBV7-2,TGTGCCAGCAGCTCGACAGGGGAGAGGTACAATGAGCAGTTCTTC,CASSSTGERYNEQFF
-,TRBJ1-5,-,TRBV6-4,TGTGCCAGCAGTGAGAGGGTGGATCAGCCCCAGCATTTT,CASSERVDQPQHF
-,TRBJ1-1,-,TRBV19,TGTGCCAGTAGTATAGAAATCCCGGGGACTGAAGCTTTCTTT,CASSIEIPGTEAFF
-,TRBJ2-7,-,TRBV19,TGTGCCAGTAGTGCCGGGGTGTACTCCTACGAGCAGTACTTC,CASSAGVYSYEQYF
few,TRBJ1-6,TRBD1,TRBV2,TGTGCCAGCAGCCTAAGTGGAGGGGGCCGTGATTCACCCCTCCACTTT,CASSLSGGGRDSPLHF
-,TRBJ2-5,-,TRBV7-9,TGTGCCAGCAGCTCGGGTACTAGCACCCAAGAGACCCAGTACTTC,CASSSGTSTQETQYF
-,TRBJ1-2,-,TRBV24-1,TGTGCCACCAGTGCCCCAGGTCATGGCTACACCTTC,CATSAPGHGYTF
-,TRBJ2-2,TRBD2,TRBV9,TGTGCCAGCAGACCAACTAGCGGGGGACCCACCGGGGAGCTGTTTTTT,CASRPTSGGPTGELFF
-,TRBJ1-2,-,TRBV28,TGTGCCAGCAGTATATCGACAGACTATGGCTACACCTTC,CASSISTDYGYTF
once,TRBJ1-3,-,TRBV5-4,TGTGCCAGCAGCCCGGACCCGGGGTCTGGAAACACCATATATTTT,CASSPDPGSGNTIYF
-,TRBJ2-1,TRBD2,TRBV7-3,TGTGCCAGCAGCTTAATTAGCGGGGGGGCCGACAATGAGCAGTTCTTC,CASSLISGGADNEQFF
once,TRBJ1-2,-,TRBV5-8,TGTGCCAGCAGCTTCTACAGATCTATTGATGGCTACACCTTC,CASSFYRSIDGYTF
-,TRBJ1-2,-,TRBV9,TGTGCCAGCAGCGGAGGGTTCCCACGCGGCTACACCTTC,CASSGGFPRGYTF
-,TRBJ1-3,-,TRBV10-2,TGCGCCAGCCCTTCTCCCGGAAACACCATATATTTT,CASPSPGNTIYF
-,TRBJ2-3,TRBD2,TRBV12-5,TGTGCTAGTGGTTTGGCAATTAATAGCGGGGAAGGCACAGATACGCAGTATTTT,CASGLAINSGEGTDTQYF
-,TRBJ2-7,-,TRBV27,TGTGCCAGCAGTTCCCTCCGTAACTACGAGCAGTACTTC,CASSSLRNYEQYF
-,TRBJ2-7,-,TRBV19,TGTGCCAGTAGTATGGGGCAGGGCGTCATGGAGCAGTACTTC,CASSMGQGVMEQYF
-,TRBJ2-3,-,TRBV29-1,TGCAGCGTTGAAGCGGGTGTCGGCACAGATACGCAGTATTTT,CSVEAGVGTDTQYF
-,TRBJ2-1,-,TRBV11-3,TGTGCCAGCAGCGGCTACAGGAATGAGCAGTTCTTC,CASSGYRNEQFF
-,TRBJ1-2,-,TRBV7-8,TGTGCCAGCAGCCTGACAGACTATGGCTACACCTTC,CASSLTDYGYTF
-,TRBJ1-5,-,TRBV3-1/TRBV3-2,TGTGCCAGCAGCCTTCGGGGAGGGGATGGACAGCCCCAGCATTTT,CASSLRGGDGQPQHF
-,TRBJ1-1,-,TRBV12-3/TRBV12-4,TGTGCCAGCAGTTTATTGGGCGCTGAAGCTTTCTTT,CASSLLGAEAFF
once,TRBJ2-5,TRBD1,TRBV24-1,TGTGCCACCAGTGATTCCTTCGGGACAGGTCAAGAGACCCAGTACTTC,CATSDSFGTGQETQYF
-,TRBJ2-7,-,TRBV7-9,TGTGCCAGCAGCTTTCGCCAAAAGCAGGGTCGGAAAGACGAGCAGTACTTC,CASSFRQKQGRKDEQYF
-,TRBJ1-2,TRBD1,TRBV6-5,TGTGCCAGCAGGTCACAGGGGGCTAACTATGGCTACACCTTC,CASRSQGANYGYTF
-,TRBJ2-1,TRBD2,TRBV4-3,TGCGCCAGCAGCCAAGAGCGACTAGCGGAGTTCTACAATGAGCAGTTCTTC,CASSQERLAEFYNEQFF
-,TRBJ1-6,TRBD1,TRBV19,TGTGCCAGTAGTGTAGACAGGGGGCCTTCACCCCTCCACTTT,CASSVDRGPSPLHF
-,TRBJ1-5,-,TRBV5-6,TGTGCCAGCAGCTTTGGGCGGGTGGGCAATCAGCCCCAGCATTTT,CASSFGRVGNQPQHF
few,TRBJ1-6,TRBD1,TRBV3-1/TRBV3-2,TGTGCCAGCAGCCGGGACAGGTCCTATAATTCACCCCTCCACTTT,CASSRDRSYNSPLHF
-,TRBJ2-1,TRBD2,TRBV7-3,TGTGCCAGCAGTTCAACCGGGACTAGCGGGGGAAGGCAGTTCTTC,CASSSTGTSGGRQFF
-,TRBJ2-5,TRBD2,TRBV5-4,TGTGCCAGCAGCTTTTCGCTGCTCGGGGGGGCCCAAGAGACCCAGTACTTC,CASSFSLLGGAQETQYF
-,TRBJ1-2,-,TRBV12-5,TGTGCTAGTGGTTTGGACAGGGCCCCCACCACCTTC,CASGLDRAPTTF
-,TRBJ2-7,-,TRBV25-1,TGTGCCAGCAGTCGCATGGGGGGAAGCTCCTACGAGCAGTACTTC,CASSRMGGSSYEQYF